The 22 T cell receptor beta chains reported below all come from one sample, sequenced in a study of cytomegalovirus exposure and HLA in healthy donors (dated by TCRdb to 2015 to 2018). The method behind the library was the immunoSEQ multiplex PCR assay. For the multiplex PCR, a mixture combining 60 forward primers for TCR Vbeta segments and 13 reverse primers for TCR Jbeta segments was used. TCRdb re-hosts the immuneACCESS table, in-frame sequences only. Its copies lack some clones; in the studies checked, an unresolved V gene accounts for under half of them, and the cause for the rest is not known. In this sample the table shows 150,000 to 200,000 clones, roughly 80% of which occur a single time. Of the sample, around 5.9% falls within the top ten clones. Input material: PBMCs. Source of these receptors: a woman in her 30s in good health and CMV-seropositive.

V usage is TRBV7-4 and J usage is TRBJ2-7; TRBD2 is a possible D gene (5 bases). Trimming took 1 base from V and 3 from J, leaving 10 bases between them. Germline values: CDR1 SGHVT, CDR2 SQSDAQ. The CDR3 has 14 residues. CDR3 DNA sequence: TGTGCCAGCAGCTTAGTAGCGAGTTTCTACGAGCAGTACTTC. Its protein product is CASSLVASFYEQYF.

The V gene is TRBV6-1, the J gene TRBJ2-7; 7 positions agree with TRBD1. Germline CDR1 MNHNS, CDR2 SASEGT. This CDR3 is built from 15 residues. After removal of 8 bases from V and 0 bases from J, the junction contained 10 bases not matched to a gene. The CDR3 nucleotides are TGTGCCAGCCGGACCAGGACAGGAAGCTCCTACGAGCAGTACTTC. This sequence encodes CASRTRTGSSYEQYF.

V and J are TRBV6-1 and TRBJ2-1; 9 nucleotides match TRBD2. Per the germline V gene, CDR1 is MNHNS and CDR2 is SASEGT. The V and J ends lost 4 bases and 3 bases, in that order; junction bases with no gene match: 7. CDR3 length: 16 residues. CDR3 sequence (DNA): TGTGCCAGCAGTGGTTTAGCGGGAGCCAACTACAATGAGCAGTTCTTC. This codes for CASSGLAGANYNEQFF.

The CDR3: CASSISGGRTDTQYF. The DNA for the CDR3 is TGTGCCAGTAGTATAAGTGGCGGGCGCACAGATACGCAGTATTTT. The chain couples TRBV19 to TRBJ2-3; TRBD2 might be the D (5 bases). The CDR3 runs to 15 residues. Germline-derived CDR1 and CDR2 are LNHDA and SQIVND (reference sequence). With 2 bases removed from V and 1 base from J, the gap between germline ends came to 10 bases. The full variable domain, its missing parts supplied by reference TRBV19 and TRBJ2-3, is DGGITQSPKYLFRKEGQNVTLSCEQNLNHDAMYWYRQDPGQGLRLIYYSQIVNDFQKGDIAEGYSVSREKKESFPLTVTSAQKNPTAFYLCASSISGGRTDTQYFGPGTRLTVL.

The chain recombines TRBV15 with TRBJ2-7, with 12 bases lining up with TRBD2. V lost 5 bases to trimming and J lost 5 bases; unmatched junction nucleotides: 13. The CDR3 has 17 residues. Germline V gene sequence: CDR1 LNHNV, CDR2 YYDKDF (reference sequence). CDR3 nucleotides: TGTGCCACCAGCCCCACATTGACTAGCGGGGGTTCCGACGAGCAGTACTTC. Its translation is CATSPTLTSGGSDEQYF. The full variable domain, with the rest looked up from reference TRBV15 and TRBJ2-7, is DAMVIQNPRYQVTQFGKPVTLSCSQTLNHNVMYWYQQKSSQAPKLLFHYYDKDFNNEADTPDNFQSRRPNTSFCFLDIRSPGLGDTAMYLCATSPTLTSGGSDEQYFGPGTRLTVT.

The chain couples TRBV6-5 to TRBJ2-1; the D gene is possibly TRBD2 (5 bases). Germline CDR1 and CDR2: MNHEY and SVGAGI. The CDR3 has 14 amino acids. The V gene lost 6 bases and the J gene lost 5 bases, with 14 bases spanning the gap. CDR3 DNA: TGTGCCAGCAGCCTCACCGGGAACCACAATGAGCAGTTCTTC. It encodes CASSLTGNHNEQFF.

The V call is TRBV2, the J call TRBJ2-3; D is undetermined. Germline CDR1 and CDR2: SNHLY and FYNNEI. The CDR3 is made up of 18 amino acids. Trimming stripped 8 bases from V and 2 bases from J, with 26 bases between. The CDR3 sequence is CASRPRSSYRPLTDTQYF. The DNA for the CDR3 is TGTGCCAGCCGCCCCCGATCGTCCTACAGACCGCTCACAGATACGCAGTATTTT.

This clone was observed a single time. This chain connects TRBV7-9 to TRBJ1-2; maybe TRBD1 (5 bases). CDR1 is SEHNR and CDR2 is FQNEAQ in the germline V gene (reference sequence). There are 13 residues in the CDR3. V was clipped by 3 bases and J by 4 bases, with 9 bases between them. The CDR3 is CASSFGGSYGYTF. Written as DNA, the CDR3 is TGTGCCAGCAGCTTCGGGGGTAGCTATGGCTACACCTTC. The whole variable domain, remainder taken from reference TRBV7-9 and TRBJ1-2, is DTGVSQNPRHKITKRGQNVTFRCDPISEHNRLYWYRQTLGQGPEFLTYFQNEAQLEKSRLLSDRFSAERPKGSFSTLEIQRTEQGDSAMYLCASSFGGSYGYTFGSGTRLTVV.

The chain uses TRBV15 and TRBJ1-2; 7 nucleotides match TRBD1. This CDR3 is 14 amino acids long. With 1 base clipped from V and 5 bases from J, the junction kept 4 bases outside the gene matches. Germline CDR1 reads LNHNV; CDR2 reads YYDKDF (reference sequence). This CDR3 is CATSRAVQGYGYTF. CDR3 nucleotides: TGTGCCACCAGCAGAGCGGTACAGGGGTATGGCTACACCTTC.

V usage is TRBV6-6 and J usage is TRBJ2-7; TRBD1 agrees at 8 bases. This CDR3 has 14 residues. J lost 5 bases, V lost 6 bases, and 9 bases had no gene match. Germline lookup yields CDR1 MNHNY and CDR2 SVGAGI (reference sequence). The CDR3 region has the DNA TGTGCCAGCAGCCAAAGAGGACAGGGCCACGAGCAGTACTTC. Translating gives CASSQRGQGHEQYF.

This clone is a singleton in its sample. CDR3 residues: CASSSPTQETQYF. The CDR3 coding sequence is TGTGCCAGCAGCTCTCCTACCCAAGAGACCCAGTACTTC. The V gene is TRBV7-2, the J gene TRBJ2-5; D is unresolved. CDR1 is SGHTA and CDR2 is FQGNSA in the germline V gene. The CDR3 length is 13 residues. V was pared by 4 bases and J by 1 base, with 7 bases between. Full variable domain (rest looked up from reference TRBV7-2 and TRBJ2-5): GAGVSQSPSNKVTEKGKDVELRCDPISGHTALYWYRQSLGQGLEFLIYFQGNSAPDKSGLPSDRFSAERTGGSVSTLTIQRTQQEDSAVYLCASSSPTQETQYFGPGTRLLVL.

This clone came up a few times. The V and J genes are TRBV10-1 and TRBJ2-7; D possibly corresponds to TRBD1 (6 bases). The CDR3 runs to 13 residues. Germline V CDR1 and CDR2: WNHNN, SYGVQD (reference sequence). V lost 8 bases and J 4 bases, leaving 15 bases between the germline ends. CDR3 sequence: CASSWGHAYEQYF. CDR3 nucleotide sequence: TGCGCCAGCTCCTGGGGGCATGCTTACGAGCAGTACTTC.

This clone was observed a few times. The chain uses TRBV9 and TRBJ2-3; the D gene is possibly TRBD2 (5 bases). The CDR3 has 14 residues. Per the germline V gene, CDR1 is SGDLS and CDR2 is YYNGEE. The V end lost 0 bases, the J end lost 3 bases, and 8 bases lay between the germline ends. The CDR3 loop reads CASSVVERTDTQYF. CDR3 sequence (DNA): TGTGCCAGCAGCGTAGTCGAGCGGACAGATACGCAGTATTTT.

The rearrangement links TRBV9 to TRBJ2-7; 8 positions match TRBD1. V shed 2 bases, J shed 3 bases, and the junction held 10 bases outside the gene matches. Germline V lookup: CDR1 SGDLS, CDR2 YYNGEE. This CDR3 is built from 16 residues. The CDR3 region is CASSVGRTGKYYEQYF. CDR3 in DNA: TGTGCCAGCAGCGTGGGTCGGACAGGGAAATACTACGAGCAGTACTTC.

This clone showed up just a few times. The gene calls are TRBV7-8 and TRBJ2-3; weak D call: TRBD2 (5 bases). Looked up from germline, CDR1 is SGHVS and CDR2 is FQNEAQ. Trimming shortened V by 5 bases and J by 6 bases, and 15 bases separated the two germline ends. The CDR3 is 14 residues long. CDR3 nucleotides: TGTGCCAGCAGCACCTTTCCACTAGGGGATACGCAGTATTTT. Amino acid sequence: CASSTFPLGDTQYF.

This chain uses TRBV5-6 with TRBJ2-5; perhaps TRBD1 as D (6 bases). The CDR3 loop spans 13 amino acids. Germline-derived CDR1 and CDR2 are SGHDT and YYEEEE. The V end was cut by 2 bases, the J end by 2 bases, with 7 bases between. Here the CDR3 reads CASSFGTQETQYF. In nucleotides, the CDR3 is TGTGCCAGCAGCTTCGGGACACAAGAGACCCAGTACTTC.

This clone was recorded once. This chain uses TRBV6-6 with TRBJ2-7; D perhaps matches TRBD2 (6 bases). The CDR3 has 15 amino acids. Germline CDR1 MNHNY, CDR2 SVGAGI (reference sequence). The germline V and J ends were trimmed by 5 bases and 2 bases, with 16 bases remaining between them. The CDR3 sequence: CASSPRVADTYEQYF. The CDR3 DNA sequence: TGTGCCAGCAGTCCCCGGGTAGCGGACACCTACGAGCAGTACTTC.

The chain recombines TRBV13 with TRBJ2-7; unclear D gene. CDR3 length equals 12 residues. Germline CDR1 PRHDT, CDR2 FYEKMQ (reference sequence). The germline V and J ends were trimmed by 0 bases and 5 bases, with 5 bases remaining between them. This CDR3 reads CASSLGADEQYF. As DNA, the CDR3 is TGTGCCAGCAGCTTAGGGGCGGACGAGCAGTACTTC.

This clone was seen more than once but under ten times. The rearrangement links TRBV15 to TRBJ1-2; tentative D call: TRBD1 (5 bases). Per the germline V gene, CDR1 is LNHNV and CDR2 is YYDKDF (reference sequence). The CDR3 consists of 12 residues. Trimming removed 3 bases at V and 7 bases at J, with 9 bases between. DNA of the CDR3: TGTGCCACCAGCAGCAGGGTAATTGGCTACACCTTC. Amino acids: CATSSRVIGYTF. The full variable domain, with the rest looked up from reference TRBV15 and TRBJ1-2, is DAMVIQNPRYQVTQFGKPVTLSCSQTLNHNVMYWYQQKSSQAPKLLFHYYDKDFNNEADTPDNFQSRRPNTSFCFLDIRSPGLGDTAMYLCATSSRVIGYTFGSGTRLTVV.

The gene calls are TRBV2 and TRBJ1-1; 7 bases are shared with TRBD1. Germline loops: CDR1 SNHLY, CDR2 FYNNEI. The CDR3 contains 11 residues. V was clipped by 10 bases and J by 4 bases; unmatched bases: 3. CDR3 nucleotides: TGTGCCATCGCAGGGGGCACTGAAGCTTTCTTT. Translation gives CAIAGGTEAFF.

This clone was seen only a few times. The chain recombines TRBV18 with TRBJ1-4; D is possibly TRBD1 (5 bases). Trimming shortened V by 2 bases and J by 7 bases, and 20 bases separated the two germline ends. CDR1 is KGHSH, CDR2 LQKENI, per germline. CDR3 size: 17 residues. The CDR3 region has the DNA TGTGCCAGCTCACCATTCAACGGGCAGGGTTCTAGTGAAAAACTGTTTTTT. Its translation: CASSPFNGQGSSEKLFF.

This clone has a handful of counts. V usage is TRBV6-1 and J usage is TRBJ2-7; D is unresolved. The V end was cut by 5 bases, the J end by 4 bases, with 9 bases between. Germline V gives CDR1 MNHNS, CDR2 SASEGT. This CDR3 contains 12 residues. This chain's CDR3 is CASSTLRYEQYF. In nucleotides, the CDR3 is TGTGCCAGCAGTACTTTAAGATACGAGCAGTACTTC.